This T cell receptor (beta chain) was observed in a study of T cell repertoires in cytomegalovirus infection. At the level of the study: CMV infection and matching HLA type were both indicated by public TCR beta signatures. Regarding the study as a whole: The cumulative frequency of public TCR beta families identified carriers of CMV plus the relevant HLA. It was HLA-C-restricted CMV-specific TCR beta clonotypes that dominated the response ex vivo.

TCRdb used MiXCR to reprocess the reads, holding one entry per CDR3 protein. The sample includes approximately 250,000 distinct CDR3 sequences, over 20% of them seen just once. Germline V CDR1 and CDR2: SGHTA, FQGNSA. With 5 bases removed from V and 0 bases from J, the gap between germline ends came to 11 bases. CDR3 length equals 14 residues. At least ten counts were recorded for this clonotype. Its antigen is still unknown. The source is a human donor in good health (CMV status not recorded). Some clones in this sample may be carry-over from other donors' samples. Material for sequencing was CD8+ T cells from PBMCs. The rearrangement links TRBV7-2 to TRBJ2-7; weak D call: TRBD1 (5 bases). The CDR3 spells CASSAVDSSYEQYF. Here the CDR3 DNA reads TGTGCCAGCAGCGCTGTCGACAGCTCCTACGAGCAGTACTTC.